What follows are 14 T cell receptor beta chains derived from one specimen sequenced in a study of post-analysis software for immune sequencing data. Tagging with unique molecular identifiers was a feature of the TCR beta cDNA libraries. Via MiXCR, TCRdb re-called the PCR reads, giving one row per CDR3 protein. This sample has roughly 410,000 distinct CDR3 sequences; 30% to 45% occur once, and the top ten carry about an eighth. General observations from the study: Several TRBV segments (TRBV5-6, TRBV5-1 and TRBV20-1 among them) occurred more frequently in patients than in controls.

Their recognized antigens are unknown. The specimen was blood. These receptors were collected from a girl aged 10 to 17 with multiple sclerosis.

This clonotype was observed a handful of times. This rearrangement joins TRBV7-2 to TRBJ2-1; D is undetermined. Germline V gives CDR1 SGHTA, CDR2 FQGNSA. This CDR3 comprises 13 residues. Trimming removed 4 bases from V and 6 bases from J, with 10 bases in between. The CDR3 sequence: CASSSQTGNEQFF. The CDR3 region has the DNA TGTGCCAGCAGCTCTCAAACGGGCAATGAGCAGTTCTTC.

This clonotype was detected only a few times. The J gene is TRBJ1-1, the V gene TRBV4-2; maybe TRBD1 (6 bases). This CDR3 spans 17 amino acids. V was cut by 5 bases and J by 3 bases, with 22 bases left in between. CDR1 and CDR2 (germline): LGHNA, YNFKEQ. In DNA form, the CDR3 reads TGTGCCAGCAGCAGGGGGGCGAAGGAGACCGGGTACACTGAAGCTTTCTTT. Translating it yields CASSRGAKETGYTEAFF.

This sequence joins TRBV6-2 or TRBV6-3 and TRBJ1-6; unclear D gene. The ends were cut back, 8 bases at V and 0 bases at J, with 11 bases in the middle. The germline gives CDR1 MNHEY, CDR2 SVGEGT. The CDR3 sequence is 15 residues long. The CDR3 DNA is TGTGCCAGCGCGTCACAGCTCTCCTATAATTCACCCCTCCACTTT. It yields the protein CASASQLSYNSPLHF.

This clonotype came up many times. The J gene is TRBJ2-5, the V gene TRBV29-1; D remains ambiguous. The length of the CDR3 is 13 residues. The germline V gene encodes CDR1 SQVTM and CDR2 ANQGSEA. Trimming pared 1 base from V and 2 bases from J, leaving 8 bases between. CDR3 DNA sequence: TGCAGCGTTGAAGTTCACAGACAAGAGACCCAGTACTTC. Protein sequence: CSVEVHRQETQYF. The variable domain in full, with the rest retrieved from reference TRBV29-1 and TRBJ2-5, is SAVISQKPSRDICQRGTSLTIQCQVDSQVTMMFWYRQQPGQSLTLIATANQGSEATYESGFVIDKFPISRPNLTFSTLTVSNMSPEDSSIYLCSVEVHRQETQYFGPGTRLLVL.

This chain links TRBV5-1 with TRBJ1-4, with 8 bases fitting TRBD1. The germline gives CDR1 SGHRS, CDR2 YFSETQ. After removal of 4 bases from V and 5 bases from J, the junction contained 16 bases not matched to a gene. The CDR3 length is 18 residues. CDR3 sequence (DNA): TGCGCCAGCAGCCAGAGTTTAACCGGGACAGGAGGAAATGAAAAACTGTTTTTT. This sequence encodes CASSQSLTGTGGNEKLFF. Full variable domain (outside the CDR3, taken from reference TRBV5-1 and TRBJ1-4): KAGVTQTPRYLIKTRGQQVTLSCSPISGHRSVSWYQQTPGQGLQFLFEYFSETQRNKGNFPGRFSGRQFSNSRSEMNVSTLELGDSALYLCASSQSLTGTGGNEKLFFGSGTQLSVL.

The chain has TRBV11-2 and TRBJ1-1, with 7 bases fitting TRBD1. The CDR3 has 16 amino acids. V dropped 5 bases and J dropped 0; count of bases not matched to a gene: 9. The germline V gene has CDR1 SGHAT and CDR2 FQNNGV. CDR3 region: CASSPRSGQLNTEAFF. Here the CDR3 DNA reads TGTGCCAGCAGCCCCAGATCGGGACAGCTGAACACTGAAGCTTTCTTT.

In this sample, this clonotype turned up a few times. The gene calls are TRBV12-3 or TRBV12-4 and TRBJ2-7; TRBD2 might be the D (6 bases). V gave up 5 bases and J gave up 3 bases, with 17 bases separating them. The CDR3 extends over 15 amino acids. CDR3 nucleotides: TGTGCCAGCAGTCGCGGGGCATCGGAGGGCTACGAGCAGTACTTC. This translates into CASSRGASEGYEQYF.

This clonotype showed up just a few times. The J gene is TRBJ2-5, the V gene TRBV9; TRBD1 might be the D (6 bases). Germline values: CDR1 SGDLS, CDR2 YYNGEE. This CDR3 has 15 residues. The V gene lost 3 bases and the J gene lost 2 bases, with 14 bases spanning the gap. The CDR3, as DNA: TGTGCCAGCAGCGCGAGACCAGGGGTACAAGAGACCCAGTACTTC. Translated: CASSARPGVQETQYF.

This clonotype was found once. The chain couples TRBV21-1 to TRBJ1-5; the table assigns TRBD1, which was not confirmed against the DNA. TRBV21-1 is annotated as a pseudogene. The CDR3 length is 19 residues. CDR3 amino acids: CASTPYGYQGAIDNQPQHF. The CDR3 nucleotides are TGTGCCAGTACGCCTTATGGGTACCAGGGGGCTATAGACAATCAGCCCCAGCATTTT.

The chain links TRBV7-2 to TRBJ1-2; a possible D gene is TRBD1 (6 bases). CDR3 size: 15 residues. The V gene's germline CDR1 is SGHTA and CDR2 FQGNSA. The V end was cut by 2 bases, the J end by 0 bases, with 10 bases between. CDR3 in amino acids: CASSLIRTANYGYTF. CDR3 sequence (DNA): TGTGCCAGCAGCTTAATCAGGACAGCTAACTATGGCTACACCTTC.

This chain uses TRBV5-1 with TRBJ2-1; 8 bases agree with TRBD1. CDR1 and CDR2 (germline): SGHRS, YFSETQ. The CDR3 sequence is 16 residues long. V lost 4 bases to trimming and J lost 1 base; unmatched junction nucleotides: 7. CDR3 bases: TGCGCCAGCAGCCCGACAGGGGTGGTATCCTACAATGAGCAGTTCTTC. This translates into CASSPTGVVSYNEQFF.

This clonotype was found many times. CDR3 bases: TGTGCCACCAGCAGACAAGGCTACAATGAGCAGTTCTTC. Amino acids: CATSRQGYNEQFF. V usage is TRBV24-1 and J usage is TRBJ2-1; D is unclear. The CDR3 spans 13 residues. Between the trimmed V and J ends, which lost 7 bases and 3 bases, there was a span of 9 bases. Looked up from germline, CDR1 is KGHDR and CDR2 is SFDVKD.

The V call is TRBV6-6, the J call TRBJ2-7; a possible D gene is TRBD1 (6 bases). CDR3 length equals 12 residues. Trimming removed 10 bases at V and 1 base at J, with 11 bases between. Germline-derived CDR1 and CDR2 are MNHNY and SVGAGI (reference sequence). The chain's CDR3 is CATRQASYEQYF. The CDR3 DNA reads TGTGCCACAAGACAGGCATCCTACGAGCAGTACTTC.

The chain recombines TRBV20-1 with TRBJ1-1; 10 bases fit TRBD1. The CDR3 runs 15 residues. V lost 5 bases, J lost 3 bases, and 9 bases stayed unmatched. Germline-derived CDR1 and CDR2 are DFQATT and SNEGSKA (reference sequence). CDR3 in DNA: TGCAGTGCTCCACCTGCCGGGACAGGGGACACTGAAGCTTTCTTT. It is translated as CSAPPAGTGDTEAFF.